Sequencing of this TCR beta chain was carried out in a study of CD8 T cells in ankylosing spondylitis (dated 2017 in TCRdb). Broadly, across the study: The study profiled T cell receptor beta repertoires in healthy donors and ankylosing spondylitis patients to find disease-linked TCR variants. In total, the full study cohort was made up of roughly 110 healthy donors and about two dozen ankylosing spondylitis patients. Peripheral blood was sampled, and synovial fluid was also collected from ankylosing spondylitis patients. What the research found in general, with its limitations: Blood from ankylosing spondylitis patients appeared to be characterized by a TCR beta motif composed of 7 to 9 highly homologous amino acid variants. According to the report, matched synovial fluid samples from ankylosing spondylitis patients were significantly enriched for the disease-linked clones. In peripheral blood, the disease-linked clones were found at relatively low frequencies and had a CD8+ phenotype. Some TCR beta motif variants had previously been reported in synovial fluid and blood of reactive arthritis patients, which suggested common disease-initiation mechanisms.

In regard to this clonotype: Which antigen it targets is not known. Base qualities are missing; no much larger clone stands one base away.

Sequencing took place on an Illumina HiSeq 2500. TCR beta libraries were prepared by quantitative 5'-RACE with molecular barcodes. The original pipeline was this. To identify disease-linked TCR variants, a new computational method was used, one built on a probabilistic model of VDJ rearrangement. TCRdb cleaned the public reads at Q25 with fastp, built clones with MiXCR and kept in-frame beta chains. Merged by CDR3 protein, the rows form single entries marked with the most common genes and DNA. TCRdb, rather than the study authors, made the V and J calls. The sample has 200,000 to 250,000 distinct CDR3 sequences on record, roughly a tenth of them singletons. Of the sample, approximately 2.5% is held by the ten largest clones. Relative to germline, V is 3 bases shorter and J is 14 bases shorter, with 15 bases between their ends. The germline V gene sets CDR1 to SGDLS and CDR2 to YYNGEE. The CDR3 starts with the cysteine, ends with the phenylalanine, and has 12 residues. The CDR3 DNA has 36 bases and is translated from base 1.

Sequenced sample: blood, either unsorted or a sorted T cell fraction (not recorded which). The TCR sequence derives from a male donor with ankylosing spondylitis or in good health (not recorded which). The sequence joins TRBV9 to TRBJ2-1; the D gene is not confidently resolved. The CDR3 in this case is CASSGSLGSKFF. The DNA sequence is TGTGCCAGCAGCGGCAGCCTCGGGTCAAAGTTCTTC.